This entry describes one T cell receptor beta chain. Its target is not known. Expressed TCRB transcripts were sequenced because the entire RNA isolate underwent reverse transcription. Reads from naive, central memory and regulatory T cell samples averaged about 3.9 million. Repertoires were generated with immunoSEQ multiplex PCR, while TCRdb's copy carries only in-frame clones and drops some. The sample holds hundreds of thousands of clones, over 11% seen once. This CDR3 has 13 amino acids. Germline V gene lookup returns CDR1 SGHNT and CDR2 YYREEE (reference sequence). Trimming left V 3 bases short and J 9 bases short, with 15 bases between. Every single donor gave one heparinised blood draw, and these averaged about 116 mL. These data are taken from a study of beta chain features in type 1 diabetes. Regarding the study as a whole: Junctions at VDJ sites from type 1 diabetes patients had fewer insertions and more deletions. Possibly, sequencing cDNA over-represented cells that had high TCR expression levels. In all four CD4+ subsets, TCRB CDR3 length was significantly, moderately reduced in type 1 diabetes.

Sequenced sample: naive CD4+ T cells from blood. V and J are TRBV5-4 and TRBJ1-2, with D tentatively TRBD1 (5 bases). The clonotype originates from a man younger than 35 with type 1 diabetes. The CDR3 here is CASSSLGAGSYTF. In DNA, the CDR3 is TGTGCCAGCAGCTCCCTCGGGGCAGGAAGCTACACCTTC.